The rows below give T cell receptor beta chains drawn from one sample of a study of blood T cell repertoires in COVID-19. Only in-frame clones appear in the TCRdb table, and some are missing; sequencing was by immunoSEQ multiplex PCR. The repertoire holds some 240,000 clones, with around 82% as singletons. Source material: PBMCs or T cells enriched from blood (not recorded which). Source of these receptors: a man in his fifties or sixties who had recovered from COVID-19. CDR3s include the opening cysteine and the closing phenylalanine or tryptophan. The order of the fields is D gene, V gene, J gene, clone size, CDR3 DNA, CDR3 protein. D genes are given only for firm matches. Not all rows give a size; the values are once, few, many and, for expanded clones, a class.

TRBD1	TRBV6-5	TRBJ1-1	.	TGTGCCAGCAGTTACCCCGACAGGGATCTGAGTTTCTTT	CASSYPDRDLSFF
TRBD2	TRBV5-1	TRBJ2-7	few	TGCGCCAGCAGCCGCGGGGGTAGCGCGGCCTACGAGCAGTACTTC	CASSRGGSAAYEQYF
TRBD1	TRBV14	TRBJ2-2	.	TGTGCCAGCATGCGGGACAGGGGAATCGGGGAGCTGTTTTTT	CASMRDRGIGELFF
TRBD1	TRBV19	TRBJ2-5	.	TGTGCCAGTAGTGAAACGGGACAGATGCAAGAGACCCAGTACTTC	CASSETGQMQETQYF
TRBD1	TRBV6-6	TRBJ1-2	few	TGTGCCAGCAGTCTTGACAGGGGGGCTTCGGTCCACTATGGCTACACCTTC	CASSLDRGASVHYGYTF
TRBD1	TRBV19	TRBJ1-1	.	TGTGCCAGTACAACAGGGGGTTTGGGCACTGAAGCTTTCTTT	CASTTGGLGTEAFF
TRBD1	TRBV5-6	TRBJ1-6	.	TGTGCCAGCAGCTTACGGACAGGGGGGAATTCACCCCTCCACTTT	CASSLRTGGNSPLHF
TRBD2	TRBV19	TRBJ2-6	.	TGTGCCAGTAGTATGTCGGGACTAGCTTCTGGGGCCAACGTCCTGACTTTC	CASSMSGLASGANVLTF
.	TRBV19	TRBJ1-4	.	TGTGCCAGTAATGCCGGGATCCATGAAAAACTGTTTTTT	CASNAGIHEKLFF
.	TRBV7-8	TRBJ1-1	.	TGTGCCAGCAGCTGGGAGGGGAACACTGAAGCTTTCTTT	CASSWEGNTEAFF
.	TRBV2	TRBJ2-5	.	TGTGCCAGCAGAGGTGGACTGAAGACCCAGTACTTC	CASRGGLKTQYF
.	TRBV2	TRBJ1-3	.	TGTGCCAGCACCGAGGATATGAGGAACACCATATATTTT	CASTEDMRNTIYF
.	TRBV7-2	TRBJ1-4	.	TGTGCCAGCAGCCTGGGACAACCAGGCGGGGAAAAACTGTTTTTT	CASSLGQPGGEKLFF
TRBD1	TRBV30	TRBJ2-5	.	TGTGCCTGGAGCCGGGACAGGCAACAAGAGACCCAGTACTTC	CAWSRDRQQETQYF
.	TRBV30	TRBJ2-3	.	TGTGCCTGGAGTGTACTAGGGGATACGCAGTATTTT	CAWSVLGDTQYF
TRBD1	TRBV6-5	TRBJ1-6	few	TGTGCCAGCAAAGGACAGGGAGGTTCACCCCTCCACTTT	CASKGQGGSPLHF
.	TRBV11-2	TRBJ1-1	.	TGTGCCAGCAGCCGCACCGGGACTGAGAACACTGAAGCTTTCTTT	CASSRTGTENTEAFF
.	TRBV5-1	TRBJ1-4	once	TGCGCCAGCAGCTTGCAAGGACCCGGGGGACTGTTTTTT	CASSLQGPGGLFF
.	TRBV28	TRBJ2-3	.	TGTGCCAGCAGTTCCCTCGGAGATACGCAGTATTTT	CASSSLGDTQYF
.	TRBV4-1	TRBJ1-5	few	TGCGCCAGCAGCCAAGGGGGGAGGTTGCCCCAGCATTTT	CASSQGGRLPQHF
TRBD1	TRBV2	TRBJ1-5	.	TGTGCCAGCCGCTGGACAGGGCAGGAACAGCCCCAGCATTTT	CASRWTGQEQPQHF
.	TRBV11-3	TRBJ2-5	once	TGTGCCAGCAGCTTAGCCGCCGGCGGGGAGACCCAGTACTTC	CASSLAAGGETQYF
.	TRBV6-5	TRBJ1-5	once	TGTGCCAGCAGTTACAGTCGAGATAGCAATCAGCCCCAGCATTTT	CASSYSRDSNQPQHF
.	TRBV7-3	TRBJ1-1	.	TGTGCCAGCAGCTTAAACAGGGTTCGAGGCACTGAAGCTTTCTTT	CASSLNRVRGTEAFF
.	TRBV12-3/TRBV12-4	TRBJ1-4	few	TGTGCCAGCAGTTTCCGATTGGAGGAAAAACTGTTTTTT	CASSFRLEEKLFF
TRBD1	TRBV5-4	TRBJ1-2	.	TGTGCCAGCAGCTCGGGACAGGGAAATGGCTACACCTTC	CASSSGQGNGYTF
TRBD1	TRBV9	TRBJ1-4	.	TGTGCCAGCAGCGACCACCCGAGTCGCCCGGCAGGGGGAGAAAAACTGTTTTTT	CASSDHPSRPAGGEKLFF
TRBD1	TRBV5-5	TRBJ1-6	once	TGTGCCAGCATCAGCTTTGGGGGTGACAGGGCCGGTTCACCCCTCCACTTT	CASISFGGDRAGSPLHF
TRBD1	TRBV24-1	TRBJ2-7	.	TGTGCCACCAGTGTCCTACAGGGGGCGGTTTACGAGCAGTACTTC	CATSVLQGAVYEQYF
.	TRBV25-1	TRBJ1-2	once	TGTGCCAGCAGTGAAAAGTCGACCCCCGGGGATGGCTACACCTTC	CASSEKSTPGDGYTF
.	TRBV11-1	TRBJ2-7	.	TGTGCCAGCCGCGACTTCCACGAGCAGTACTTC	CASRDFHEQYF
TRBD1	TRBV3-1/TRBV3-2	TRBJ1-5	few	TGTGCCAGCAGCCAATCCGGGACAGGGGGCGATCAGCCCCAGCATTTT	CASSQSGTGGDQPQHF
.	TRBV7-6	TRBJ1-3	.	TGTGCCAGCAGCTTAGCGGGGAGTGACTCTGGAAACACCATATATTTT	CASSLAGSDSGNTIYF
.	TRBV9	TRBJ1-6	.	TGTGCCAGCACCCTCGGGGGGACACCTAATTCACCCCTCCACTTT	CASTLGGTPNSPLHF
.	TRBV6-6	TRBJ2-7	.	TGTGCCAGCTCTAGTAGGGGGAGTGTTGACGAGCAGTACTTC	CASSSRGSVDEQYF
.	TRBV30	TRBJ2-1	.	TGTGCCTGGACCAGGAACTACAATGAGCAGTTCTTC	CAWTRNYNEQFF
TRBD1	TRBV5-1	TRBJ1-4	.	TGCGCCAGCAGCCCCCGGACAGGCCCGAATGAAAAACTGTTTTTT	CASSPRTGPNEKLFF
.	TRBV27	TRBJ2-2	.	TGTGCCAGCAGGACTGACAGGTTTAACGGGGAGCTGTTTTTT	CASRTDRFNGELFF
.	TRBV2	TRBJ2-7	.	TGTGCCAGCAGCCCAGGGGGGACATCCTACGAGCAGTACTTC	CASSPGGTSYEQYF
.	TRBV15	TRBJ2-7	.	TGTGCCACCAGCAGAGAGTCGTTACAGGTAGGGGACTACGAGCAGTACTTC	CATSRESLQVGDYEQYF
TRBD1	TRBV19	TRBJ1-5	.	TGTGCCAGTAGTTTCGGGACAGGGGGACGTCAGCCCCAGCATTTT	CASSFGTGGRQPQHF
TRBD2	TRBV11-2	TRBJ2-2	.	TGTGCCAGCAGCGCCGGACTAGTTTCGTCCGGGGAGCTGTTTTTT	CASSAGLVSSGELFF
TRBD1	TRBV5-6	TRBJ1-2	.	TGTGCCAGCAGCTTTACCGGGACAGACTATGGCTACACCTTC	CASSFTGTDYGYTF
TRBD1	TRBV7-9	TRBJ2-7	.	TGTGCCAGCAGCTTCGGGACAGCCTACGAGCAGTACTTC	CASSFGTAYEQYF
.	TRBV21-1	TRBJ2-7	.	TGTGCCAGCAGCTTGGCAGGGAGGGCTGGGTCCTACGAGCAGTACTTC	CASSLAGRAGSYEQYF
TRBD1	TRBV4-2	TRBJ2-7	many	TGTGCCAGCAGCCTTGACAGGGCGTCCTACGAGCAGTACTTC	CASSLDRASYEQYF
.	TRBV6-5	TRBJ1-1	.	TGTGCCAGTCGAATCGGACAGCCCATGAACACTGAAGCTTTCTTT	CASRIGQPMNTEAFF
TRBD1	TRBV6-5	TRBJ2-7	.	TGTGCCAGCAGTAGACAGGGGGCAAGCTACGAGCAGTACTTC	CASSRQGASYEQYF
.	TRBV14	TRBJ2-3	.	TGTGCCAGCAGCCAGTCGGGGTTTGCCGGGCCCGGAAGCACAGATACGCAGTATTTT	CASSQSGFAGPGSTDTQYF
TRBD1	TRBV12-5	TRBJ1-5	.	TGTGCTAGTGGAGACCGGGACAGGGGGCTGAGTTGGGATCAGCCCCAGCATTTT	CASGDRDRGLSWDQPQHF
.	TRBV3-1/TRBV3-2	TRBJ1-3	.	TGTGCCAGCAGCCACAGGGGAAACACCATATATTTT	CASSHRGNTIYF
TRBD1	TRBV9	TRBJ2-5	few	TGTGCCAGCAGCGTGGGACAGCCACCTAGGGAGACCCAGTACTTC	CASSVGQPPRETQYF
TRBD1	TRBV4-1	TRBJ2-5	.	TGCGCCAGCAGCCAAGTCAACAGGGGGCCGTGGGAGACCCAGTACTTC	CASSQVNRGPWETQYF
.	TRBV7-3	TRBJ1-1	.	TGTGCCAGCAGCTTAGAAGGTGGAGCTGAAGCTTTCTTT	CASSLEGGAEAFF
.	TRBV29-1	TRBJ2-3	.	TGCAGCGTTGAAGGTGAGGCAGGGAGCACAGATACGCAGTATTTT	CSVEGEAGSTDTQYF